A single sample gave rise to the 27 T cell receptor beta chains below, sequenced in a study of T cell responses to AZD1222 COVID-19 vaccine. TCRdb's table, derived via immunoSEQ multiplex PCR, lists solely in-frame clones and lacks some. The data show about 130,000 clones, with roughly 89% seen just once and about 6% held by the top ten. The sequenced sample was peripheral blood, obtained on day 0 of AZD1222 vaccination. The receptors shown here come from an adult in good health.

This clone occurred once. V is TRBV7-9 and J is TRBJ1-1; D not certain. With 1 base removed from V and 2 bases from J, the gap between germline ends came to 8 bases. CDR3 length equals 14 residues. From germline, CDR1 is SEHNR and CDR2 FQNEAQ (reference sequence). The CDR3 DNA sequence: TGTGCCAGCAGCTTAGTACTAGGAAACACTGAAGCTTTCTTT. Residues: CASSLVLGNTEAFF.

The rearrangement links TRBV5-6 to TRBJ1-4; D remains ambiguous. V was trimmed by 2 bases and J by 0 bases, leaving 5 bases between them. There are 14 residues in the CDR3. The germline V gene has CDR1 SGHDT and CDR2 YYEEEE. The CDR3 DNA reads as TGTGCCAGCAGCTTTACTGCAACTAATGAAAAACTGTTTTTT. As protein: CASSFTATNEKLFF.

The chain is built from TRBV19 and TRBJ2-1; 9 nucleotides line up with TRBD2. This CDR3 is 16 amino acids long. CDR1 is LNHDA and CDR2 is SQIVND in the germline V gene (reference sequence). The ends lost 6 bases at V and 4 bases at J; junction bases unmatched: 10. The CDR3 nucleotides read TGTGCCAGTAGCCCCCGTGCGGGGGGGATATACAATGAGCAGTTCTTC. Translated: CASSPRAGGIYNEQFF.

This clone appeared once. The chain recombines TRBV6-1 with TRBJ1-5, with D perhaps TRBD1 (6 bases). CDR1 is MNHNS and CDR2 is SASEGT in the germline V gene. The germline V and J ends were trimmed by 2 bases and 5 bases, with 10 bases remaining between them. The CDR3 is 14 residues long. As DNA, the CDR3 is TGTGCCAGCAGTGAATGGCAGGGGCATCAGCCCCAGCATTTT. Translating it yields CASSEWQGHQPQHF.

The genes are TRBV24-1 and TRBJ2-2; D ambiguous. Germline-derived CDR1 and CDR2 are KGHDR and SFDVKD. Trimming removed 4 bases from V and 0 bases from J, with 2 bases in between. The length of the CDR3 is 13 residues. The CDR3 DNA follows: TGTGCCACCAGTGAGCCGAACACCGGGGAGCTGTTTTTT. Translated, it gives CATSEPNTGELFF.

This sequence joins TRBV11-1 and TRBJ1-1; D is ambiguous. Trimming took 5 bases from V and 2 from J, leaving 6 bases between them. Germline V gene sequence: CDR1 SGHAT, CDR2 FQDESV (reference sequence). The CDR3 loop spans 12 amino acids. CDR3 bases: TGTGCCAGCAGCACCTTTAACACTGAAGCTTTCTTT. This codes for CASSTFNTEAFF. The full variable domain, in which reference TRBV11-1 and TRBJ1-1 provide the parts outside the CDR3, is EAEVAQSPRYKITEKSQAVAFWCDPISGHATLYWYRQILGQGPELLVQFQDESVVDDSQLPKDRFSAERLKGVDSTLKIQPAELGDSAMYLCASSTFNTEAFFGQGTRLTVV.

CDR3 DNA: TGTGCCAGCAGCCGGGACAGTAAATATGGCTACACCTTC. This sequence encodes CASSRDSKYGYTF. The V gene is TRBV6-2 or TRBV6-3, the J gene TRBJ1-2; the match to TRBD1 covers 7 bases. CDR1 and CDR2 from the germline V gene are MNHEY and SVGEGT. Germline trimming cut 6 bases from V and 5 bases from J; bases unmatched to any gene: 6. CDR3 length: 13 amino acids.

The rearrangement joins TRBV19 to TRBJ1-2; TRBD1 is a possible D gene (6 bases). In germline, CDR1 is LNHDA, CDR2 SQIVND (reference sequence). Trimming stripped 5 bases from V and 3 bases from J, with 10 bases between. This CDR3 has 13 residues. This chain's CDR3 is CASSSGADYGYTF. The CDR3 coding sequence is TGTGCCAGTAGTTCGGGGGCTGACTATGGCTACACCTTC.

This chain joins TRBV6-5 and TRBJ2-5, with D perhaps matching TRBD2 (5 bases). Trimming removed 0 bases from V and 2 bases from J, with 13 bases in between. From germline, CDR1 is MNHEY and CDR2 SVGAGI. The CDR3 loop spans 16 amino acids. In DNA, the CDR3 is TGTGCCAGCAGTTACTCCTCTTTCTCGGGGCAAGAGACCCAGTACTTC. This gives the protein CASSYSSFSGQETQYF.

The chain links TRBV18 to TRBJ1-1; 9 nucleotides match TRBD1. V lost 3 bases to trimming and J lost 0 bases; unmatched junction nucleotides: 2. The germline gives CDR1 KGHSH, CDR2 LQKENI. The CDR3 runs to 15 residues. CDR3 DNA sequence: TGTGCCAGCTCACCGTGGACAGGGGTGAACACTGAAGCTTTCTTT. This sequence encodes CASSPWTGVNTEAFF. Based on the CDR3 plus reference TRBV18 and TRBJ1-1, the full variable domain is NAGVMQNPRHLVRRRGQEARLRCSPMKGHSHVYWYRQLPEEGLKFMVYLQKENIIDESGMPKERFSAEFPKEGPSILRIQQVVRGDSAAYFCASSPWTGVNTEAFFGQGTRLTVV.

The table lists this clone with a count of one. V is TRBV7-6 and J is TRBJ2-5, with D unresolved. Germline CDR1 and CDR2: SGHVS and FNYEAQ. The CDR3 has 13 amino acids. Between the trimmed V and J ends, which lost 5 bases and 1 base, there was a span of 8 bases. Written as DNA, the CDR3 is TGTGCCAGCAGCCAGGCCGCCCAAGAGACCCAGTACTTC. It encodes CASSQAAQETQYF.

On this clone: Other DNA sequences in this specimen translate into the identical CDR3. The CDR3 DNA is TGCGCCAGCAGCTTGGCCGGAGGGGGCACAGATACGCAGTATTTT. It is translated as CASSLAGGGTDTQYF. This chain links TRBV5-1 with TRBJ2-3; possible D gene TRBD2, 6 bases. Trimming cost V 0 bases and J 1 base, with 9 bases left between them. Per the germline V gene, CDR1 is SGHRS and CDR2 is YFSETQ. The CDR3 runs to 15 residues.

The chain carries TRBV5-1 and TRBJ2-1; 7 bases are a match to TRBD1. Germline lookup yields CDR1 SGHRS and CDR2 YFSETQ. CDR3 length: 14 residues. V lost 0 bases to trimming and J lost 10 bases; unmatched junction nucleotides: 7. CDR3 in DNA: TGCGCCAGCAGCTTGGGGGACAGCCACAGGGAGCAGTTCTTC. Translating it yields CASSLGDSHREQFF.

The CDR3 DNA reads as TGTGCCTGGAGTGTCTGGGACAGGGAAGCTTTCTTT. Encoded protein: CAWSVWDREAFF. The chain is built from TRBV30 and TRBJ1-1; 8 nucleotides match TRBD1. The junction had 2 bases not matched to a gene; V was cut back by 0 bases and J by 8 bases. CDR3 size: 12 residues. Germline-derived CDR1 and CDR2 are GTSNPN and SVGIG (reference sequence).

The CDR3: CASRNPGTGVTQPQHF. The CDR3 region has the DNA TGTGCCAGCAGAAACCCAGGGACAGGGGTTACTCAGCCCCAGCATTTT. V and J are TRBV28 and TRBJ1-5, with 10 nucleotides matching TRBD1. The germline CDR1 and CDR2 sequences are MDHEN and SYDVKM. CDR3 length: 16 amino acids. Trimming at V came to 6 bases and at J to 6 bases, leaving 11 bases not matched to a gene.

The V call is TRBV15, the J call TRBJ1-5, with D perhaps matching TRBD1 (6 bases). The CDR3 is 19 residues long. Germline lookup yields CDR1 LNHNV and CDR2 YYDKDF (reference sequence). V lost 0 bases and J 4 bases, leaving 22 bases between the germline ends. The CDR3 reads CATSRDLGGSGQSNQPQHF. DNA for the CDR3: TGTGCCACCAGCAGAGACTTAGGGGGGTCAGGACAGTCTAATCAGCCCCAGCATTTT.

This clone was found once. J is TRBJ1-6 and V is TRBV11-2, with D perhaps matching TRBD1 (5 bases). The CDR3 is 16 amino acids. From germline, CDR1 is SGHAT and CDR2 FQNNGV. Trimming removed 4 bases from V and 9 bases from J, with 19 bases in between. The CDR3 loop is CASSSPRGGLSSPLHF. CDR3 coding DNA: TGTGCCAGCAGCTCCCCCCGGGGGGGTCTGTCTTCACCCCTCCACTTT.

This clone was seen just once. The V call is TRBV9, the J call TRBJ2-1; D could derive from TRBD1 or TRBD2 (6 bases each). Germline V gene sequence: CDR1 SGDLS, CDR2 YYNGEE. V dropped 1 base and J dropped 7 bases, with 12 bases sitting between them. This CDR3 spans 14 amino acids. The CDR3 sequence: CASSVRGAGNEQFF. The CDR3 coding sequence is TGTGCCAGCAGCGTAAGGGGGGCGGGGAATGAGCAGTTCTTC.

This clone was picked up one time. This chain uses TRBV6-6 with TRBJ2-7; D gene ambiguous. The CDR3 contains 15 residues. Between the trimmed V and J ends, which lost 2 bases and 5 bases, there was a span of 16 bases. Germline-derived CDR1 and CDR2 are MNHNY and SVGAGI (reference sequence). The CDR3 loop is CASSYQIGPANEQYF. The DNA of the CDR3 is TGTGCCAGCAGTTACCAAATCGGGCCGGCCAACGAGCAGTACTTC.

The CDR3 reads CASSQDGANRVTRLDEQFF. CDR3 nucleotides: TGCGCCAGCAGCCAAGATGGGGCAAACAGGGTGACCCGCTTGGATGAGCAGTTCTTC. The rearrangement links TRBV4-1 to TRBJ2-1; D might be TRBD1 (6 bases). Trimming removed 0 bases at V and 8 bases at J, with 26 bases between. From germline, CDR1 is MGHRA and CDR2 YSYEKL. The CDR3 is 19 residues long.

The chain joins TRBV6-2 or TRBV6-3 to TRBJ2-7; D is perhaps TRBD1 or TRBD2 (5 bases each). The CDR3 sequence is 14 residues long. Germline-derived CDR1 and CDR2 are MNHEY and SVGEGT. V was shortened by 0 bases and J by 1 base, with 7 bases between the two germline ends. The CDR3 region is CASSYSGPSYEQYF. In DNA, the CDR3 is TGTGCCAGCAGTTACTCGGGACCGTCCTACGAGCAGTACTTC.

The chain uses TRBV5-4 and TRBJ2-1; no firm D call. Germline assignment: CDR1 SGHNT and CDR2 YYREEE (reference sequence). V was pared by 4 bases and J by 8 bases, with 13 bases between. The length of the CDR3 is 13 residues. The CDR3 is CASSTIHIDEQFF. DNA for the CDR3: TGTGCCAGCAGCACCATTCATATCGATGAGCAGTTCTTC.

This sequence joins TRBV11-2 and TRBJ1-2, with 8 bases identical to TRBD1. The CDR3 length is 14 residues. Germline V gene data show CDR1 as SGHAT and CDR2 as FQNNGV. J lost 6 bases, V lost 4 bases, and 7 bases had no gene match. Written as DNA, the CDR3 is TGTGCCAGCAGCTATACTCAGGGGGCGCATGGCTACACCTTC. This codes for CASSYTQGAHGYTF.

The rearrangement uses TRBV10-3 and TRBJ2-3; D gene unclear. Deletions cut 11 bases from V and 13 bases from J, with 25 bases between. CDR1 is ENHRY, CDR2 SYGVKD, per germline. CDR3 length: 13 residues. The CDR3 region is CASSPNLGLMEYF. The CDR3 DNA sequence: TGTGCCTCCTCGCCTAACTTAGGCCTAATGGAGTATTTT.

The genes are TRBV6-2 or TRBV6-3 and TRBJ2-3; 8 bases fit TRBD1. The germline CDR1 and CDR2 sequences are MNHEY and SVGEGT. The junction had 6 bases not matched to a gene; V was cut back by 5 bases and J by 2 bases. The CDR3 covers 15 residues. DNA for the CDR3: TGTGCCAGCAGTCCCGGGACAGGCTCCACAGATACGCAGTATTTT. Amino acid sequence: CASSPGTGSTDTQYF.

This clone has a single count. This rearrangement joins TRBV10-3 to TRBJ2-7; D possibly corresponds to TRBD1 (5 bases). In germline, CDR1 is ENHRY, CDR2 SYGVKD. This CDR3 is 15 amino acids long. V was shortened by 0 bases and J by 9 bases, with 18 bases between the two germline ends. Here the CDR3 DNA reads TGTGCCATCAGTGAGTCATTCGAACAGGCAATGTGGCAGTACTTC. Amino acid sequence: CAISESFEQAMWQYF.

The CDR3 DNA sequence: TGTGCCAGCAACGGACACCACTATAATTCACCCCTCCACTTT. It yields the protein CASNGHHYNSPLHF. The genes are TRBV11-2 and TRBJ1-6; a weak D match, TRBD1 (5 bases). Per germline, CDR1 SGHAT and CDR2 FQNNGV. CDR3 length equals 14 residues. V gave up 7 bases and J gave up 3 bases, with 10 bases separating them.